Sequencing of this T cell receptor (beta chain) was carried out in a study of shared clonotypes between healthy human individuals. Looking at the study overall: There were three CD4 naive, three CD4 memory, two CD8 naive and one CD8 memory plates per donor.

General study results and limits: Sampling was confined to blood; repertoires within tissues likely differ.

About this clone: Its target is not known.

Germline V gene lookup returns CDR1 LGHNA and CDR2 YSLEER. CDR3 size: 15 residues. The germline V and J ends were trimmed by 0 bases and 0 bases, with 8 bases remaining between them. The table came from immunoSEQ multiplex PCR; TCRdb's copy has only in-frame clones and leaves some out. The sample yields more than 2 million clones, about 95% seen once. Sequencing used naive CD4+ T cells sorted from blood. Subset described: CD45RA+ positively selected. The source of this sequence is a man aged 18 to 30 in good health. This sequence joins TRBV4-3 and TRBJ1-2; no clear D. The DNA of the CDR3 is TGCGCCAGCAGCCAAGAAATAGAATCTAACTATGGCTACACCTTC. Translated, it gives CASSQEIESNYGYTF.